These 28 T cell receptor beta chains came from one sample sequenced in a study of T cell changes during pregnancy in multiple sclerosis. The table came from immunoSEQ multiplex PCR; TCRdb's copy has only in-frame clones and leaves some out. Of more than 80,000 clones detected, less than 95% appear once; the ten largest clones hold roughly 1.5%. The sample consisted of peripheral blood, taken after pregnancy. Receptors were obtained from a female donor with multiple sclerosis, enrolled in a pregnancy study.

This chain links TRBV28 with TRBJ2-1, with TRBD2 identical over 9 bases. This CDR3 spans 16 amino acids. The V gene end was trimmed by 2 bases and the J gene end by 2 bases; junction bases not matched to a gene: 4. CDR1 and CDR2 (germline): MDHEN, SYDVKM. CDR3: CASSLAGGLAYNEQFF. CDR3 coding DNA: TGTGCCAGCAGTTTAGCGGGAGGGCTAGCCTACAATGAGCAGTTCTTC.

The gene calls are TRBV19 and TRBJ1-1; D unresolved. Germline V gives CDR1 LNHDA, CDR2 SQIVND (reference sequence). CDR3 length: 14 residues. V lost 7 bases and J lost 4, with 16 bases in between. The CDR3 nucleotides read TGTGCCAGTACTTTAACCGGAGTAGGCACTGAAGCTTTCTTT. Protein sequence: CASTLTGVGTEAFF.

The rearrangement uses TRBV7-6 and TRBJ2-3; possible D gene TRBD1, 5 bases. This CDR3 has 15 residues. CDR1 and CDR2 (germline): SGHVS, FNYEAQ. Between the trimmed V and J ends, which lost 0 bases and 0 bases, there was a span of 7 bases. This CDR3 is CASSLAGASTDTQYF. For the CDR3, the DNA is TGTGCCAGCAGCTTAGCAGGGGCGAGCACAGATACGCAGTATTTT.

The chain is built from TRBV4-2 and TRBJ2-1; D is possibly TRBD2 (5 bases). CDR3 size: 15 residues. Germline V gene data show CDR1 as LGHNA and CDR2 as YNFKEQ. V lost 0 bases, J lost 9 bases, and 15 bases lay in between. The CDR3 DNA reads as TGTGCCAGCAGCCAAGATACCGGTAGACGGGGTGAGCAGTTCTTC. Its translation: CASSQDTGRRGEQFF.

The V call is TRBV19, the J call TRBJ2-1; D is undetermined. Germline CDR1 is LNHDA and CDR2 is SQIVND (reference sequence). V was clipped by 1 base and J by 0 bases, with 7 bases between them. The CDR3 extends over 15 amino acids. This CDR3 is CASSIVPSSYNEQFF. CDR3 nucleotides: TGTGCCAGTAGTATAGTACCGAGCTCCTACAATGAGCAGTTCTTC.

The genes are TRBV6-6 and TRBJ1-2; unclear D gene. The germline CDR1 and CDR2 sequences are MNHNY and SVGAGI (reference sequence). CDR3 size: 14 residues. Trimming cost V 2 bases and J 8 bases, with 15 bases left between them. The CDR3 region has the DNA TGTGCCAGCAGTTACGATCCGGGGATGAGGGGCTACACCTTC. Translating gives CASSYDPGMRGYTF.

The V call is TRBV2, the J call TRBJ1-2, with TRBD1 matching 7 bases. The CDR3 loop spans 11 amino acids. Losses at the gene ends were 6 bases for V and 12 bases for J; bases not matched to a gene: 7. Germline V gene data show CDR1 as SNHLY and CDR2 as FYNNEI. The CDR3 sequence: CASRSLGGDTF. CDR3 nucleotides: TGTGCCAGCAGGTCACTAGGGGGCGACACCTTC.

In DNA form, the CDR3 reads TGCAGCGTTAGCGCCCTCCTCTCCACGGATGGCTACACCTTC. Translated, it gives CSVSALLSTDGYTF. The genes are TRBV29-1 and TRBJ1-2; D is ambiguous. CDR1 SQVTM and CDR2 ANQGSEA come from the germline V gene. V lost 5 bases, J lost 6 bases, and 19 bases lay in between. CDR3 size: 14 residues.

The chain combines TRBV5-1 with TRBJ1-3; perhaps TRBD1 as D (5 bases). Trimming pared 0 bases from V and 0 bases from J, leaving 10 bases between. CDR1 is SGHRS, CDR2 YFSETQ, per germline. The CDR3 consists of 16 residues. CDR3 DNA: TGCGCCAGCAGCTTGGGGGACTCAAGCTCTGGAAACACCATATATTTT. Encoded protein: CASSLGDSSSGNTIYF. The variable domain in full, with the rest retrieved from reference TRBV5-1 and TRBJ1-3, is KAGVTQTPRYLIKTRGQQVTLSCSPISGHRSVSWYQQTPGQGLQFLFEYFSETQRNKGNFPGRFSGRQFSNSRSEMNVSTLELGDSALYLCASSLGDSSSGNTIYFGEGSWLTVV.

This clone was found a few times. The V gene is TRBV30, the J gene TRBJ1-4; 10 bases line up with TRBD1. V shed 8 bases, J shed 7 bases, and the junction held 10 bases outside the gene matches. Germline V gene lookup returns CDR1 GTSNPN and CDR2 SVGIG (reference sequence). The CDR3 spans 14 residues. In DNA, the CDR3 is TGTGCCCGCTCCCGGGACAGGGGCAGTGAAAAACTGTTTTTT. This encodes CARSRDRGSEKLFF. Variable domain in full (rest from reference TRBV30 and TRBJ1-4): SQTIHQWPATLVQPVGSPLSLECTVEGTSNPNLYWYRQAAGRGLQLLFYSVGIGQISSEVPQNLSASRPQDRQFILSSKKLLLSDSGFYLCARSRDRGSEKLFFGSGTQLSVL.

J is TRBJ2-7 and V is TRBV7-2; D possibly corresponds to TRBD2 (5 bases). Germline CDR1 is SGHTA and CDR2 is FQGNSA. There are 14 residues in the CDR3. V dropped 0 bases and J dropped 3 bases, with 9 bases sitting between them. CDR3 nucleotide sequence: TGTGCCAGCAGCTTAGCTAGCGCCGACTACGAGCAGTACTTC. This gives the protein CASSLASADYEQYF. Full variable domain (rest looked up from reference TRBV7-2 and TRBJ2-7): GAGVSQSPSNKVTEKGKDVELRCDPISGHTALYWYRQSLGQGLEFLIYFQGNSAPDKSGLPSDRFSAERTGGSVSTLTIQRTQQEDSAVYLCASSLASADYEQYFGPGTRLTVT.

The CDR3 DNA follows: TGTGCCAGTATTCCTGGACAGGACAGGAACTATGGCTACACCTTC. Translation: CASIPGQDRNYGYTF. This chain links TRBV19 with TRBJ1-2; TRBD1 agrees at 7 bases. Germline CDR1 and CDR2: LNHDA and SQIVND (reference sequence). The trim removed 7 bases at V and 2 bases at J, leaving 10 bases unmatched. The CDR3 has 15 residues. Full variable domain (remainder filled in from reference TRBV19 and TRBJ1-2): DGGITQSPKYLFRKEGQNVTLSCEQNLNHDAMYWYRQDPGQGLRLIYYSQIVNDFQKGDIAEGYSVSREKKESFPLTVTSAQKNPTAFYLCASIPGQDRNYGYTFGSGTRLTVV.

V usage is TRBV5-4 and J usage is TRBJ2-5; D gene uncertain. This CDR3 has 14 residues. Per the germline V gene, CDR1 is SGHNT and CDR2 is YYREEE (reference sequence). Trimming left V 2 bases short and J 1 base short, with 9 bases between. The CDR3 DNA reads TGTGCCAGCAGCTTACGAGGTAGCCAAGAGACCCAGTACTTC. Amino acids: CASSLRGSQETQYF.

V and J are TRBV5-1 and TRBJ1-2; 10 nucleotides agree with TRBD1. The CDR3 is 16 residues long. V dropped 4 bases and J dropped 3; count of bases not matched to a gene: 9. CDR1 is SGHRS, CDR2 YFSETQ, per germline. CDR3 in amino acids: CASSPGGDRGDYGYTF. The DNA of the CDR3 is TGCGCCAGCAGCCCGGGGGGGGACAGGGGTGACTATGGCTACACCTTC.

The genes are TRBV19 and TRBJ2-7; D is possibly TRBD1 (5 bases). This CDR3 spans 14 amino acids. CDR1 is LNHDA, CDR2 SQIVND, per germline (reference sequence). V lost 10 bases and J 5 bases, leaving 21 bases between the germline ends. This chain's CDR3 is CATQRTTTRDEQYF. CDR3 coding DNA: TGTGCCACCCAGAGGACAACCACGCGAGACGAGCAGTACTTC.

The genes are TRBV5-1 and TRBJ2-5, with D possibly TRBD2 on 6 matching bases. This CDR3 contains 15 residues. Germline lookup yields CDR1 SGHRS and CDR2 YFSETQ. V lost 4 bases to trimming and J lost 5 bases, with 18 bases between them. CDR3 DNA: TGCGCCAGCAGCCCTGACGGGGCGGCGGGGGAGACCCAGTACTTC. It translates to CASSPDGAAGETQYF.

CDR3 amino acids: CASSKGVGGRPSYNEQFF. For the CDR3, the DNA is TGTGCCAGCAGTAAAGGGGTAGGCGGGAGGCCCTCCTACAATGAGCAGTTCTTC. This chain joins TRBV7-8 and TRBJ2-1; 8 bases fit TRBD2. This CDR3 is 18 amino acids long. Germline values: CDR1 SGHVS, CDR2 FQNEAQ. Trimming removed 6 bases from V and 0 bases from J; junction bases left unmatched: 13. Full variable domain (outside the CDR3, taken from reference TRBV7-8 and TRBJ2-1): GAGVSQSPRYKVAKRGQDVALRCDPISGHVSLFWYQQALGQGPEFLTYFQNEAQLDKSGLPSDRFFAERPEGSVSTLKIQRTQQEDSAVYLCASSKGVGGRPSYNEQFFGPGTRLTVL.

For the CDR3, the DNA is TGTGCCAGCGGCTGGGACTTTAACAATGAGCAGTTCTTC. This encodes CASGWDFNNEQFF. The genes are TRBV2 and TRBJ2-1; tentatively, D is TRBD2 (6 bases). V was shortened by 8 bases and J by 5 bases, with 13 bases between the two germline ends. CDR1 and CDR2 (germline): SNHLY, FYNNEI. The CDR3 covers 13 residues. Supplemented by reference TRBV2 and TRBJ2-1, the full variable domain reads EPEVTQTPSHQVTQMGQEVILRCVPISNHLYFYWYRQILGQKVEFLVSFYNNEISEKSEIFDDQFSVERPDGSNFTLKIRSTKLEDSAMYFCASGWDFNNEQFFGPGTRLTVL.

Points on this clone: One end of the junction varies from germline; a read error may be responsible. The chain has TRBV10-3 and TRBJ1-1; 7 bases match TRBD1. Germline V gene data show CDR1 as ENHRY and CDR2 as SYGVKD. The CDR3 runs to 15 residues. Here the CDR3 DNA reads TGTGTCATCAGTGAGTTAACAGGGGAAAACACTGAAGCTTTCTTT. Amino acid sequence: CVISELTGENTEAFF.

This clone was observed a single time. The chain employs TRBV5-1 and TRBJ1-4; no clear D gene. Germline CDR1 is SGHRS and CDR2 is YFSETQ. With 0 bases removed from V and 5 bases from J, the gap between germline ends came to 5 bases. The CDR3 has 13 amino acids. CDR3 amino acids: CASSLAGNEKLFF. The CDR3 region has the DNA TGCGCCAGCAGCTTGGCAGGAAATGAAAAACTGTTTTTT.

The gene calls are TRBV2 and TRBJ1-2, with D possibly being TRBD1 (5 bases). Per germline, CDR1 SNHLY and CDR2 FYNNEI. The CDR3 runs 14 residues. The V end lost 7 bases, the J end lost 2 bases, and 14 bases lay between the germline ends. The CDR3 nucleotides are TGTGCCAGCAAGGGTGTCGGGGGGAACTATGGCTACACCTTC. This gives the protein CASKGVGGNYGYTF.

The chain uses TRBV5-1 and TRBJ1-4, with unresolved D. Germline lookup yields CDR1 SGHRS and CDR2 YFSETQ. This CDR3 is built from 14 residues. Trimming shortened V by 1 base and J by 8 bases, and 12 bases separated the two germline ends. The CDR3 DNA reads TGCGCCAGCAGCTTGCCCATTCCGGGAGAAAAACTGTTTTTT. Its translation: CASSLPIPGEKLFF.

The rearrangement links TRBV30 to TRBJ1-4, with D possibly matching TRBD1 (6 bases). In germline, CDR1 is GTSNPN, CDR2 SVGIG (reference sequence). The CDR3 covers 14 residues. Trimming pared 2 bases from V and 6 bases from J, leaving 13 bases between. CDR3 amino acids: CAWSRGGRDEKLFF. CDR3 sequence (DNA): TGTGCCTGGAGTCGCGGGGGGCGCGATGAAAAACTGTTTTTT. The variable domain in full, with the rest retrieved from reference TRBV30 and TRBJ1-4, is SQTIHQWPATLVQPVGSPLSLECTVEGTSNPNLYWYRQAAGRGLQLLFYSVGIGQISSEVPQNLSASRPQDRQFILSSKKLLLSDSGFYLCAWSRGGRDEKLFFGSGTQLSVL.

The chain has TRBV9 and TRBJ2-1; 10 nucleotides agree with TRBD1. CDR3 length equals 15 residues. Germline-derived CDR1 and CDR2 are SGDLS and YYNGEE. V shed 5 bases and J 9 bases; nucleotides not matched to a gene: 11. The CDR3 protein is CASSLLGQGTGEQFF. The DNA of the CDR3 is TGTGCCAGCAGTCTTCTGGGACAGGGGACGGGTGAGCAGTTCTTC.

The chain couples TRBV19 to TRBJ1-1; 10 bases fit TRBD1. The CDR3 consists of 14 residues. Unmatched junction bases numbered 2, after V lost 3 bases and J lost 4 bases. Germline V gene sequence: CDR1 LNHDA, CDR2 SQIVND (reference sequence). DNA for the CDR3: TGTGCCAGTAGTATCGGGACAGGGGTCACTGAAGCTTTCTTT. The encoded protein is CASSIGTGVTEAFF.

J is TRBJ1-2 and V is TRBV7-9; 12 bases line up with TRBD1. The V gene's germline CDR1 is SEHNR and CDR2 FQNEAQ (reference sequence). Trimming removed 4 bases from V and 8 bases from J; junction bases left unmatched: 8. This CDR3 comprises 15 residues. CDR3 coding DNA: TGTGCCAGCAGCTCCGTGGGACAGGGGGCCGGAGGCTACACCTTC. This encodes CASSSVGQGAGGYTF. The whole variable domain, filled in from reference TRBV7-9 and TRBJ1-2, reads DTGVSQNPRHKITKRGQNVTFRCDPISEHNRLYWYRQTLGQGPEFLTYFQNEAQLEKSRLLSDRFSAERPKGSFSTLEIQRTEQGDSAMYLCASSSVGQGAGGYTFGSGTRLTVV.

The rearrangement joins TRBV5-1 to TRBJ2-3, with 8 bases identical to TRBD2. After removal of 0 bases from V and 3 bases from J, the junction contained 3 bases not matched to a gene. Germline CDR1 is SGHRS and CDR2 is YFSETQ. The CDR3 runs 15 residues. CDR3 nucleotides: TGCGCCAGCAGCTTGGTCGGGGGGGCAACAGATACGCAGTATTTT. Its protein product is CASSLVGGATDTQYF. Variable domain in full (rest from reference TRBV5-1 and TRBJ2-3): KAGVTQTPRYLIKTRGQQVTLSCSPISGHRSVSWYQQTPGQGLQFLFEYFSETQRNKGNFPGRFSGRQFSNSRSEMNVSTLELGDSALYLCASSLVGGATDTQYFGPGTRLTVL.

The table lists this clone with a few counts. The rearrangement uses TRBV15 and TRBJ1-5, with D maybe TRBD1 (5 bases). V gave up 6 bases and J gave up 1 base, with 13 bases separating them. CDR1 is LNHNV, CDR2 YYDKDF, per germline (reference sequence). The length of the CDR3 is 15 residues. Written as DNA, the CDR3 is TGTGCCACCAGGGGGCTCGGACGGAGCAATCAGCCCCAGCATTTT. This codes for CATRGLGRSNQPQHF.